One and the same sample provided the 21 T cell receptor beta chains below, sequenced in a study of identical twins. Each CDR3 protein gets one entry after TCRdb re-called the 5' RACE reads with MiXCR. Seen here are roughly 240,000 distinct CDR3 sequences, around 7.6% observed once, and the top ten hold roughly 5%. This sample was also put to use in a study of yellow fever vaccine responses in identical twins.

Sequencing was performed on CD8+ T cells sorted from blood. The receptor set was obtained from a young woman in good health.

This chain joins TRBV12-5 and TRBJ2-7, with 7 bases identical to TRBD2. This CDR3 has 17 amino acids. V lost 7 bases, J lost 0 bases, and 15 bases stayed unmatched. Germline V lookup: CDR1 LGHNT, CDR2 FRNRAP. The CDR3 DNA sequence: TGTGCTAGTGCCCCAATGGGTGGGGGGGTGAGCTCCTACGAGCAGTACTTC. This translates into CASAPMGGGVSSYEQYF. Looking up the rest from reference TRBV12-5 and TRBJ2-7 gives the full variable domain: DARVTQTPRHKVTEMGQEVTMRCQPILGHNTVFWYRQTMMQGLELLAYFRNRAPLDDSGMPKDRFSAEMPDATLATLKIQPSEPRDSAVYFCASAPMGGGVSSYEQYFGPGTRLTVT.

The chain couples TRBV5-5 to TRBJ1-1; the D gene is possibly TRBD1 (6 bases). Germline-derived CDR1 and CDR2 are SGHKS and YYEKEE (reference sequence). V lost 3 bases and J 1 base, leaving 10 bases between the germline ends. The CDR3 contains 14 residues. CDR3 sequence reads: CASSSDRRNTEAFF. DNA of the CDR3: TGTGCCAGCAGCTCTGACAGGAGGAACACTGAAGCTTTCTTT.

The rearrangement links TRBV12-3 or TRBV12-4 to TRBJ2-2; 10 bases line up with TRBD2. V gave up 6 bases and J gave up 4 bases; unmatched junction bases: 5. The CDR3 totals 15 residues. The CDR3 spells CASSPASGGTGELFF. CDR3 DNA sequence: TGTGCCAGCAGCCCAGCTAGCGGGGGCACCGGGGAGCTGTTTTTT.

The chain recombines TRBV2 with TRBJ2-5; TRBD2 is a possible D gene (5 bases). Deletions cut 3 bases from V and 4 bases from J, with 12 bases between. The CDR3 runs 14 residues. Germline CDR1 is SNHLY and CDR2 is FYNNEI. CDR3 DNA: TGTGCCAGCAGTGATCCGGGGATCCCAGAGACCCAGTACTTC. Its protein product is CASSDPGIPETQYF. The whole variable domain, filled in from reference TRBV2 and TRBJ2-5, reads EPEVTQTPSHQVTQMGQEVILRCVPISNHLYFYWYRQILGQKVEFLVSFYNNEISEKSEIFDDQFSVERPDGSNFTLKIRSTKLEDSAMYFCASSDPGIPETQYFGPGTRLLVL.

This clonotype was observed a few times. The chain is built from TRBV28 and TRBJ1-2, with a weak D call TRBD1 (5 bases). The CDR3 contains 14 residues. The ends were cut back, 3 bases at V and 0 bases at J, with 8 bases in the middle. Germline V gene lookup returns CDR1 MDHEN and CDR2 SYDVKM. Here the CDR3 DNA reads TGTGCCAGCAGTTTCGGGGGGTCTAACTATGGCTACACCTTC. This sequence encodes CASSFGGSNYGYTF.

DNA for the CDR3: TGTGCCAGCAGCCCCCAATGGGGACAGGGGTTTAATGAGCAGTTCTTC. This translates into CASSPQWGQGFNEQFF. The chain couples TRBV7-8 to TRBJ2-1; 10 positions agree with TRBD1. This CDR3 region has 16 residues. The V segment lost 5 bases and the J segment 7 bases; nucleotides outside the gene matches: 11. Germline loops: CDR1 SGHVS, CDR2 FQNEAQ.

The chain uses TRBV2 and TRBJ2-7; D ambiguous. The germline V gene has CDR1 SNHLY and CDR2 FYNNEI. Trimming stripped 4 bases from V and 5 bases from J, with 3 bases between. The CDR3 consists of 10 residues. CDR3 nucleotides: TGTGCCAGCAGTGCAGACGAGCAGTACGTC. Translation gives CASSADEQYV.

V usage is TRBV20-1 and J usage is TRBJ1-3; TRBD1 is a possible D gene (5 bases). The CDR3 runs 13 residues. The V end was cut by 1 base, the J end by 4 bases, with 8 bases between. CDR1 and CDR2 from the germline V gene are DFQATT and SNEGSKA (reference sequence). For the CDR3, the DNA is TGCAGTGCTAGAGTGGGGGGGGGAAACACCATATATTTT. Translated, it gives CSARVGGGNTIYF.

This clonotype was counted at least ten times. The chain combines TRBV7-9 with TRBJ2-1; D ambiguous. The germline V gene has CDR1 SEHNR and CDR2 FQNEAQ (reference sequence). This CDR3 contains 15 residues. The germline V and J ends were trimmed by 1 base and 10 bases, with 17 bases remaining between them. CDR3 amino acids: CASSLGRNPLDEQFF. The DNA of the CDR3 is TGTGCCAGCAGCTTAGGTCGCAACCCCCTCGACGAGCAGTTCTTC. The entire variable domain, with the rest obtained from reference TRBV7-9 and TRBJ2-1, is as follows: DTGVSQNPRHKITKRGQNVTFRCDPISEHNRLYWYRQTLGQGPEFLTYFQNEAQLEKSRLLSDRFSAERPKGSFSTLEIQRTEQGDSAMYLCASSLGRNPLDEQFFGPGTRLTVL.

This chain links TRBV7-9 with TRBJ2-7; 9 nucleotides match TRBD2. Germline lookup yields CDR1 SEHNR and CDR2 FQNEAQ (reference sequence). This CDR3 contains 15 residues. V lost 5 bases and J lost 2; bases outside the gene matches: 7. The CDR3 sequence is CASSTPTSGTYEQYF. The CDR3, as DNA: TGTGCCAGCAGCACACCGACTAGCGGAACCTACGAGCAGTACTTC.

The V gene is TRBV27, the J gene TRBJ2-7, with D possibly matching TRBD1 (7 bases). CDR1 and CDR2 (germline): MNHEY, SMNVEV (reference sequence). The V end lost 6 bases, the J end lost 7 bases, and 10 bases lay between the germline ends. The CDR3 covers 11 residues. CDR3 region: CASSAGGEQYV. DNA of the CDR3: TGTGCCAGCAGCGCAGGGGGGGAGCAGTACGTC.

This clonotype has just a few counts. The CDR3 nucleotides are TGCGCCAGCAGCCAAGGGGGGGCGGGAGGGCCCTCTAACCACAATGAGCAGTTCTTC. It yields the protein CASSQGGAGGPSNHNEQFF. This chain connects TRBV4-1 to TRBJ2-1, with 9 nucleotides matching TRBD2. The CDR3 spans 19 residues. The germline CDR1 and CDR2 sequences are MGHRA and YSYEKL. Trimming at V came to 1 base and at J to 5 bases, leaving 15 bases not matched to a gene.

CDR3 residues: CASRQGYYGYTF. CDR3 DNA sequence: TGTGCCAGCAGACAGGGGTACTATGGCTACACCTTC. V gene TRBV2 combines with J gene TRBJ1-2; 7 nucleotides line up with TRBD1. In germline, CDR1 is SNHLY, CDR2 FYNNEI. The CDR3 is 12 amino acids. Unmatched junction bases numbered 1, after V lost 6 bases and J lost 3 bases.

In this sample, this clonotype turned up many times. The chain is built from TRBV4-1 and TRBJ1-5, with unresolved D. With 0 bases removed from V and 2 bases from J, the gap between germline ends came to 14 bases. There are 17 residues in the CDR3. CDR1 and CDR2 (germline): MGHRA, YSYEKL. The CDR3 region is CASSQDFGPYGNQPQHF. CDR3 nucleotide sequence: TGCGCCAGCAGCCAAGATTTTGGTCCTTATGGCAATCAGCCCCAGCATTTT.

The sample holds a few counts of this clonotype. The CDR3 here is CATSDVGMNTEAFF. CDR3 bases: TGTGCCACCAGTGATGTAGGGATGAACACTGAAGCTTTCTTT. The rearrangement links TRBV24-1 to TRBJ1-1; D call uncertain. CDR1 is KGHDR, CDR2 SFDVKD, per germline. Deletions cut 3 bases from V and 0 bases from J, with 7 bases between. The CDR3 is 14 residues long.

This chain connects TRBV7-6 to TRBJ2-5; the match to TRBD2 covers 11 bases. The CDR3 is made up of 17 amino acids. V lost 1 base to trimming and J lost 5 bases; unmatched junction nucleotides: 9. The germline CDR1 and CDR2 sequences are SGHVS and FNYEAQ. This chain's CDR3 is CASSLEDPSGRWETQYF. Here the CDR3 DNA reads TGTGCCAGCAGCTTAGAAGACCCTAGCGGGAGGTGGGAGACCCAGTACTTC.

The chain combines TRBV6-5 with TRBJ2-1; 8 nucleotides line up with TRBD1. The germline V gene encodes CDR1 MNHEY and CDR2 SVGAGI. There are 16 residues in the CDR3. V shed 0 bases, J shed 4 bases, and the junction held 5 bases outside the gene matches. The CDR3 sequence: CASSYSAGGGYNEQFF. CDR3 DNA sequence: TGTGCCAGCAGTTACTCGGCAGGGGGCGGGTACAATGAGCAGTTCTTC.

CDR3 sequence reads: CASSSTSGSHKNIQYF. CDR3 nucleotides: TGTGCCAGCAGCTCGACTAGCGGGAGTCACAAAAACATTCAGTACTTC. V is TRBV7-9 and J is TRBJ2-4; 12 positions match TRBD2. After removal of 4 bases from V and 3 bases from J, the junction contained 4 bases not matched to a gene. The CDR3 is 16 residues long. Germline loops: CDR1 SEHNR, CDR2 FQNEAQ (reference sequence).

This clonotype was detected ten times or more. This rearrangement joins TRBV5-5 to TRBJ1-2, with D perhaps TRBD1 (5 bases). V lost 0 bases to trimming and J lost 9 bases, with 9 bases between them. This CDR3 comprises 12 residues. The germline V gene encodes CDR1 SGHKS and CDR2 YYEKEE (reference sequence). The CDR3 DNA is TGTGCCAGCAGCTTGGACCGGGGCCGCTACACCTTC. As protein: CASSLDRGRYTF. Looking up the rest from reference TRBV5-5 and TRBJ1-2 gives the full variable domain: DAGVTQSPTHLIKTRGQQVTLRCSPISGHKSVSWYQQVLGQGPQFIFQYYEKEERGRGNFPDRFSARQFPNYSSELNVNALLLGDSALYLCASSLDRGRYTFGSGTRLTVV.

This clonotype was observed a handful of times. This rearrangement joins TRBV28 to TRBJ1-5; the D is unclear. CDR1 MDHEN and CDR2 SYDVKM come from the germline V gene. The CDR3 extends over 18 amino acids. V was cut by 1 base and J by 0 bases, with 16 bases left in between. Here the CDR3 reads CASSLLRSPGYSNQPQHF. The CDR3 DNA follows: TGTGCCAGCAGTTTATTGAGGTCCCCAGGATATAGCAATCAGCCCCAGCATTTT.

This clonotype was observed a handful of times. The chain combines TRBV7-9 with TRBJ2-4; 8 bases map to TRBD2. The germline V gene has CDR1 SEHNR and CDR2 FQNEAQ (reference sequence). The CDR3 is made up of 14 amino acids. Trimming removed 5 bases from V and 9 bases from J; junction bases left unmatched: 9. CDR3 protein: CASSPSGGLIIQYF. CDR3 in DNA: TGTGCCAGCAGCCCCAGCGGGGGATTGATCATTCAGTACTTC.